One and the same sample provided the 20 T cell receptor beta chains below, sequenced in a study of blood T cell repertoires in COVID-19. Repertoires were generated with immunoSEQ multiplex PCR, while TCRdb's copy carries only in-frame clones and drops some. The sample records a few hundred thousand clones, about 85% being singletons. The sample consisted of PBMCs or T cells enriched from blood (not recorded which). The receptors come from a man in his forties or fifties who had recovered from COVID-19.

The sample holds a few counts of this clone. V usage is TRBV5-6 and J usage is TRBJ2-1; D gene ambiguous. The CDR3 totals 15 residues. V lost 2 bases, J lost 0 bases, and 9 bases lay in between. Germline loops: CDR1 SGHDT, CDR2 YYEEEE. The CDR3 bases are TGTGCCAGCAGCTTTGGCGGCAGCTCCTACAATGAGCAGTTCTTC. It encodes CASSFGGSSYNEQFF.

This sequence joins TRBV5-1 and TRBJ2-1; TRBD2 matches 8 bases. The CDR3 covers 17 residues. After removal of 2 bases from V and 8 bases from J, the junction contained 15 bases not matched to a gene. CDR1 is SGHRS, CDR2 YFSETQ, per germline. CDR3 region: CASSFLGGRGAVDEQFF. DNA of the CDR3: TGCGCCAGCAGCTTCCTCGGCGGGCGGGGGGCAGTTGATGAGCAGTTCTTC.

V is TRBV27 and J is TRBJ1-4; D may be TRBD1 (6 bases). Germline V CDR1 and CDR2: MNHEY, SMNVEV (reference sequence). V was shortened by 4 bases and J by 10 bases, with 13 bases between the two germline ends. CDR3 size: 13 residues. The chain's CDR3 is CASSSIGQRKLFF. CDR3 nucleotide sequence: TGTGCCAGCAGTTCAATCGGACAGAGAAAACTGTTTTTT. Filled out from reference TRBV27 and TRBJ1-4, the complete variable domain reads EAQVTQNPRYLITVTGKKLTVTCSQNMNHEYMSWYRQDPGLGLRQIYYSMNVEVTDKGDVPEGYKVSRKEKRNFPLILESPSPNQTSLYFCASSSIGQRKLFFGSGTQLSVL.

The CDR3 sequence: CASSDYAGIGNTIYF. As DNA, the CDR3 is TGTGCCAGCAGTGACTACGCAGGGATTGGAAACACCATATATTTT. The rearrangement links TRBV6-4 to TRBJ1-3, with D possibly TRBD1 on 5 matching bases. CDR3 length: 15 residues. Germline V CDR1 and CDR2: MRHNA, SNTAGT. The V and J ends lost 1 base and 3 bases respectively, with 10 bases between them.

The chain couples TRBV6-1 to TRBJ1-5; D unclear. The V gene's germline CDR1 is MNHNS and CDR2 SASEGT. The V gene lost 3 bases and the J gene lost 7 bases, with 13 bases spanning the gap. This CDR3 region has 14 residues. CDR3 amino acids: CASSDRSILQPQHF. In DNA form, the CDR3 reads TGTGCCAGCAGTGACCGATCTATTCTCCAGCCCCAGCATTTT.

V and J are TRBV2 and TRBJ2-1; 12 bases align to TRBD2. CDR1 is SNHLY and CDR2 is FYNNEI in the germline V gene. The CDR3 contains 17 residues. V gave up 2 bases and J gave up 9 bases; unmatched junction bases: 11. The CDR3 coding sequence is TGTGCCAGCAGTGAAAGTTGGCTAGCGGGAGGGCCTGGTGAGCAGTTCTTC. Translation gives CASSESWLAGGPGEQFF.

This chain uses TRBV5-4 with TRBJ2-2, with a weak D call TRBD2 (6 bases). The CDR3 is 15 residues long. V was cut by 5 bases and J by 6 bases, with 17 bases left in between. Germline V gene data show CDR1 as SGHNT and CDR2 as YYREEE (reference sequence). The DNA of the CDR3 is TGTGCCAGCAGTGCTGGGACCCGCGGGGCCGGGGAGCTGTTTTTT. It codes for CASSAGTRGAGELFF. The whole variable domain, filled in from reference TRBV5-4 and TRBJ2-2, reads ETGVTQSPTHLIKTRGQQVTLRCSSQSGHNTVSWYQQALGQGPQFIFQYYREEENGRGNFPPRFSGLQFPNYSSELNVNALELDDSALYLCASSAGTRGAGELFFGEGSRLTVL.

The chain carries TRBV7-2 and TRBJ1-3; 8 bases align to TRBD1. CDR3 length equals 16 residues. With 4 bases clipped from V and 1 base from J, the junction kept 6 bases outside the gene matches. CDR1 and CDR2 from the germline V gene are SGHTA and FQGNSA. Here the CDR3 reads CASSYRTGRSGNTIYF. The CDR3 coding sequence is TGTGCCAGCAGCTACCGGACAGGGCGATCTGGAAACACCATATATTTT.

This chain links TRBV24-1 with TRBJ2-3; possibly TRBD2 for D (5 bases). CDR1 and CDR2 from the germline V gene are KGHDR and SFDVKD. V lost 2 bases, J lost 5 bases, and 13 bases lay in between. The CDR3 length is 15 residues. The CDR3 is CATSDYTGKGDTQYF. CDR3 coding DNA: TGTGCCACCAGTGATTATACGGGGAAGGGAGATACGCAGTATTTT.

The chain is built from TRBV7-2 and TRBJ2-7, with a possible D match to TRBD2 (6 bases). Trimming took off 3 bases at V and 6 bases at J, with 12 bases between the two ends. Looked up from germline, CDR1 is SGHTA and CDR2 is FQGNSA. The CDR3 is made up of 13 amino acids. The CDR3 here is CASSFGSPVEQYF. Written as DNA, the CDR3 is TGTGCCAGCAGCTTCGGGAGTCCGGTCGAGCAGTACTTC.

This chain connects TRBV15 to TRBJ2-2, with a possible D match to TRBD2 (5 bases). V shed 0 bases and J shed 6 bases, with 14 bases lying between them. The CDR3 totals 16 residues. Germline CDR1 is LNHNV and CDR2 is YYDKDF (reference sequence). CDR3 amino acids: CATSRDRRWRSGELFF. As DNA, the CDR3 is TGTGCCACCAGCAGAGATCGACGGTGGAGGTCCGGGGAGCTGTTTTTT.

This clone occurred once. This chain joins TRBV7-9 and TRBJ2-7, with 10 positions matching TRBD2. This CDR3 has 15 residues. From germline, CDR1 is SEHNR and CDR2 FQNEAQ (reference sequence). V dropped 1 base and J dropped 3; count of bases not matched to a gene: 3. This chain's CDR3 is CASSLEASGSYEQYF. For the CDR3, the DNA is TGTGCCAGCAGCTTAGAGGCTAGCGGGAGCTACGAGCAGTACTTC.

The genes are TRBV5-5 and TRBJ1-2, with TRBD1 matching over 8 bases. This CDR3 has 15 amino acids. From germline, CDR1 is SGHKS and CDR2 YYEKEE (reference sequence). The V segment lost 0 bases and the J segment 2 bases; nucleotides outside the gene matches: 3. This CDR3 reads CASSLDWTGNYGYTF. DNA for the CDR3: TGTGCCAGCAGCTTGGATTGGACAGGGAACTATGGCTACACCTTC.

The chain combines TRBV2 with TRBJ2-5; D is perhaps TRBD1 (6 bases). V shed 7 bases and J shed 5 bases, with 20 bases lying between them. The CDR3 has 15 residues. Per germline, CDR1 SNHLY and CDR2 FYNNEI. The DNA of the CDR3 is TGTGCCAGCACCGGACGACAGGATTCCGGGGAGACCCAGTACTTC. Protein sequence: CASTGRQDSGETQYF.

The chain joins TRBV7-6 to TRBJ2-2; D is ambiguous. The germline V and J ends were trimmed by 5 bases and 3 bases, with 13 bases remaining between them. The CDR3 runs to 15 residues. Per the germline V gene, CDR1 is SGHVS and CDR2 is FNYEAQ. The chain's CDR3 is CASSPLASYTGELFF. DNA of the CDR3: TGTGCCAGCAGCCCCCTTGCGAGTTACACCGGGGAGCTGTTTTTT.

This chain uses TRBV28 with TRBJ2-5; TRBD2 agrees at 8 bases. Unmatched junction bases numbered 5, after V lost 2 bases and J lost 3 bases. The CDR3 has 15 residues. CDR1 is MDHEN and CDR2 is SYDVKM in the germline V gene. CDR3: CASSLGAGAEETQYF. In DNA, the CDR3 is TGTGCCAGCAGTTTAGGAGCGGGAGCAGAAGAGACCCAGTACTTC.

This chain joins TRBV25-1 and TRBJ2-5; no clear D. Trimming removed 8 bases at V and 5 bases at J, with 9 bases between. Germline V gives CDR1 MGHDK, CDR2 SYGVNS. The CDR3 runs 11 residues. The CDR3 sequence: CASLAEETQYF. CDR3 in DNA: TGTGCCAGCCTCGCGGAGGAGACCCAGTACTTC.

V and J are TRBV11-2 and TRBJ1-2; 10 nucleotides agree with TRBD1. Germline values: CDR1 SGHAT, CDR2 FQNNGV. The length of the CDR3 is 19 residues. V dropped 5 bases and J dropped 0; count of bases not matched to a gene: 15. CDR3 protein: CASSEATGGKYTPNYGYTF. CDR3 sequence (DNA): TGTGCCAGCAGCGAGGCGACAGGGGGCAAATACACCCCTAACTATGGCTACACCTTC.

This sequence joins TRBV3-1 (or the pseudogene TRBV3-2) and TRBJ2-1; 9 bases match TRBD1. Trimming took 3 bases from V and 8 from J; bases not matched to a gene: 11. The CDR3 is made up of 16 amino acids. Germline CDR1 reads LGHDT; CDR2 reads YNNKEL (reference sequence). The CDR3 spells CASSQFRTGGEDEQFF. The CDR3 DNA follows: TGTGCCAGCAGCCAGTTTCGAACAGGGGGCGAGGATGAGCAGTTCTTC.

This clone was picked up a small number of times. The rearrangement links TRBV29-1 to TRBJ2-2, with TRBD2 as a possible D gene (6 bases). This CDR3 is 14 amino acids long. V gave up 4 bases and J gave up 5 bases, with 14 bases separating them. Germline V gene lookup returns CDR1 SQVTM and CDR2 ANQGSEA. This CDR3 reads CSVGLMTSTGELFF. DNA for the CDR3: TGCAGCGTTGGACTTATGACTAGTACCGGGGAGCTGTTTTTT.